A single sample gave rise to the 27 T cell receptor beta chains below, sequenced in a study of vaccination effects on CD4 cells after COVID-19. Before sequencing took place, the ViraFEST assay used viral peptide pools to expand antigen-specific CD4+ T cells. It was after more than 8 days of culture that CD4+ T cells were isolated. Two doses of either BNT162b2 or mRNA-1273 were given to each participant. Only in-frame clones appear in the TCRdb table, and some are missing; sequencing was by immunoSEQ multiplex PCR. This sample has tens of thousands of clones, with around 69% found just once. The antigens for these receptors are not known. The sequencing used CD4+ T cells from PBMCs cultured with HCoV-229E spike peptides, collected after COVID-19 vaccination. The receptors come from a human donor who received a COVID-19 vaccine.

The rearrangement joins TRBV27 to TRBJ1-1; no reliable D call. This CDR3 contains 13 residues. The germline V gene encodes CDR1 MNHEY and CDR2 SMNVEV (reference sequence). The ends were cut back, 5 bases at V and 0 bases at J, with 7 bases in the middle. The CDR3 spells CASSPWVNTEAFF. As DNA, the CDR3 is TGTGCCAGCAGTCCTTGGGTGAACACTGAAGCTTTCTTT.

This chain's CDR3 is CASSFGGLYNEQFF. The CDR3 DNA reads as TGCGCCAGCAGCTTCGGGGGGCTCTACAATGAGCAGTTCTTC. This chain uses TRBV5-1 with TRBJ2-1, with D maybe TRBD2 (7 bases). Deletions cut 2 bases from V and 3 bases from J, with 9 bases between. Germline CDR1 and CDR2: SGHRS and YFSETQ. CDR3 length equals 14 residues.

The gene calls are TRBV5-1 and TRBJ2-1, with TRBD2 matching 9 bases. V dropped 4 bases and J dropped 6; count of bases not matched to a gene: 8. The germline gives CDR1 SGHRS, CDR2 YFSETQ. The CDR3 is 15 residues long. The CDR3 DNA reads TGCGCCAGCAGCCTAAGCGGGGGGCCGGTCAATGAGCAGTTCTTC. It is translated as CASSLSGGPVNEQFF.

The rearrangement joins TRBV7-3 to TRBJ2-1; D uncertain. Trimming cost V 1 base and J 7 bases, with 20 bases left between them. Per the germline V gene, CDR1 is SGHTA and CDR2 is FQGTGA. The CDR3 has 17 residues. DNA for the CDR3: TGTGCCAGCAGCTTAAAGTGGTCTAACACCGATCGGAATGAGCAGTTCTTC. It encodes CASSLKWSNTDRNEQFF.

This clone was observed a handful of times. This chain links TRBV5-6 with TRBJ2-7, with D hard to call. The length of the CDR3 is 14 residues. Looked up from germline, CDR1 is SGHDT and CDR2 is YYEEEE. Trimming cost V 4 bases and J 0 bases, with 11 bases left between them. CDR3 sequence reads: CASSIDLSSYEQYV. The CDR3, as DNA: TGTGCCAGCAGCATTGACTTAAGCTCCTACGAGCAGTACGTC.

J is TRBJ1-1 and V is TRBV28; 7 bases map to TRBD1. After removal of 4 bases from V and 8 bases from J, the junction contained 4 bases not matched to a gene. This CDR3 region has 12 residues. Germline values: CDR1 MDHEN, CDR2 SYDVKM. This chain's CDR3 is CASSYRDREAFF. DNA of the CDR3: TGTGCCAGCAGTTACCGGGACAGAGAAGCTTTCTTT.

This chain connects TRBV29-1 to TRBJ2-3; 9 positions agree with TRBD2. Germline CDR1 and CDR2: SQVTM and ANQGSEA. The CDR3 sequence is 13 residues long. The trim removed 5 bases at V and 4 bases at J, leaving 4 bases unmatched. The CDR3 spells CSVSGGLSDTQYF. Written as DNA, the CDR3 is TGCAGCGTTAGCGGGGGGTTGTCAGATACGCAGTATTTT.

The chain uses TRBV30 and TRBJ2-7; D might be TRBD1 (6 bases). The CDR3 has 13 residues. CDR1 and CDR2 (germline): GTSNPN, SVGIG (reference sequence). V was trimmed by 3 bases and J by 7 bases, leaving 16 bases between them. DNA for the CDR3: TGTGCCTGGAGCCAGGACAGACCTGGGGAGCAGTACGTC. Protein: CAWSQDRPGEQYV.

The chain carries TRBV24-1 and TRBJ1-2, with 10 bases matching TRBD1. This CDR3 spans 14 amino acids. CDR1 is KGHDR, CDR2 SFDVKD, per germline. Losses at the gene ends were 2 bases for V and 7 bases for J; bases not matched to a gene: 3. In DNA form, the CDR3 reads TGTGCCACCAGTGATTCGGGACAGGGGATTGGCTACACCTTC. Residues: CATSDSGQGIGYTF.

V usage is TRBV25-1 and J usage is TRBJ2-5; TRBD1 aligns across 8 bases. CDR1 is MGHDK, CDR2 SYGVNS, per germline. The V gene end was trimmed by 8 bases and the J gene end by 4 bases; junction bases not matched to a gene: 9. The length of the CDR3 is 14 residues. The CDR3 spells CASGVQGARETQYF. In nucleotides, the CDR3 is TGTGCCAGCGGGGTTCAGGGGGCTCGAGAGACCCAGTACTTC.

This sequence joins TRBV2 and TRBJ2-3, with 10 bases that match TRBD1. Trimming took 4 bases from V and 2 from J; bases not matched to a gene: 3. The germline CDR1 and CDR2 sequences are SNHLY and FYNNEI. CDR3 length: 15 amino acids. CDR3: CASSGQGANTDTQYF. The CDR3 bases are TGTGCCAGCAGTGGACAGGGGGCAAACACAGATACGCAGTATTTT.

The chain has TRBV6-1 and TRBJ2-5, with D possibly being TRBD1 (6 bases). V dropped 5 bases and J dropped 4 bases, with 17 bases sitting between them. The CDR3 consists of 15 residues. Germline CDR1 is MNHNS and CDR2 is SASEGT. This CDR3 reads CASSTVTGIGETQYF. CDR3 coding DNA: TGTGCCAGCAGTACCGTTACAGGGATCGGAGAGACCCAGTACTTC.

This clone has a handful of counts. The chain has TRBV10-1 and TRBJ2-1; D unclear. Germline CDR1 is WNHNN and CDR2 is SYGVQD (reference sequence). The CDR3 covers 13 residues. Trimming shortened V by 3 bases and J by 5 bases, and 8 bases separated the two germline ends. CDR3 DNA sequence: TGCGCCAGCAGTGATTGGCAGAACAATGAGCAGTTCTTC. Translating it yields CASSDWQNNEQFF.

This clone showed up just a few times. The chain recombines TRBV5-1 with TRBJ2-3, with 7 bases aligning to TRBD1. The V gene end was trimmed by 4 bases and the J gene end by 0 bases; junction bases not matched to a gene: 5. CDR3 length: 15 residues. Germline lookup yields CDR1 SGHRS and CDR2 YFSETQ. The CDR3 spells CASSPGQPSTDTQYF. CDR3 bases: TGCGCCAGCAGCCCGGGACAGCCTAGCACAGATACGCAGTATTTT.

This chain links TRBV19 with TRBJ1-5, with no clear D. The V gene lost 8 bases and the J gene lost 4 bases, with 9 bases spanning the gap. CDR1 LNHDA and CDR2 SQIVND come from the germline V gene (reference sequence). The CDR3 covers 12 residues. CDR3: CASSGTNQPQHF. The CDR3 region has the DNA TGTGCCAGTTCGGGAACGAATCAGCCCCAGCATTTT.

This clone was recorded only once. The chain combines TRBV18 with TRBJ2-2; no clear D. The germline CDR1 and CDR2 sequences are KGHSH and LQKENI. Trimming stripped 1 base from V and 5 bases from J, with 8 bases between. The CDR3 is made up of 14 amino acids. CDR3: CASSPRPGTGELFF. The CDR3 DNA sequence: TGTGCCAGCTCACCACGCCCCGGGACCGGGGAGCTGTTTTTT.

The chain is built from TRBV5-1 and TRBJ2-3; D gene unclear. The germline gives CDR1 SGHRS, CDR2 YFSETQ. V lost 0 bases and J lost 1, with 3 bases in between. The CDR3 is 13 amino acids. The CDR3 DNA follows: TGCGCCAGCAGCTTGGAGGGCACAGATACGCAGTATTTT. Its translation is CASSLEGTDTQYF.

The J gene is TRBJ1-2, the V gene TRBV9; a weak D match, TRBD1 (5 bases). The CDR3 spans 15 residues. The germline V and J ends were trimmed by 3 bases and 2 bases, with 14 bases remaining between them. Germline CDR1 reads SGDLS; CDR2 reads YYNGEE. The CDR3 coding sequence is TGTGCCAGCAGCGCTAGATCCGGGACCAACTATGGCTACACCTTC. Its translation is CASSARSGTNYGYTF.

This clone was observed a few times. The rearrangement uses TRBV5-4 and TRBJ2-3; D remains ambiguous. Trimming took off 4 bases at V and 0 bases at J, with 12 bases between the two ends. CDR1 SGHNT and CDR2 YYREEE come from the germline V gene (reference sequence). The CDR3 is made up of 15 amino acids. The CDR3 loop is CASSPEAASTDTQYF. Here the CDR3 DNA reads TGTGCCAGCAGCCCAGAAGCTGCTAGCACAGATACGCAGTATTTT.

The DNA for the CDR3 is TGTGCCAGCCTTAATATGAGTAGCTCGAGTGAGCAGTTCTTC. Protein product: CASLNMSSSSEQFF. This chain joins TRBV7-9 and TRBJ2-1; D not resolved. CDR1 and CDR2 (germline): SEHNR, FQNEAQ (reference sequence). The CDR3 totals 14 residues. V lost 8 bases and J lost 9, with 20 bases in between.

The chain uses TRBV18 and TRBJ1-5, with 7 bases fitting TRBD1. The CDR3 spans 14 residues. Germline lookup yields CDR1 KGHSH and CDR2 LQKENI. The junction had 6 bases not matched to a gene; V was cut back by 3 bases and J by 7 bases. The CDR3 is CASSPRTGEQPQHF. The CDR3 DNA reads as TGTGCCAGCTCACCCCGGACAGGAGAGCAGCCCCAGCATTTT.

This clone occurred once. The V gene is TRBV19, the J gene TRBJ2-5; possible D gene TRBD2, 5 bases. The CDR3 contains 10 residues. From germline, CDR1 is LNHDA and CDR2 SQIVND (reference sequence). V lost 8 bases, J lost 7 bases, and 8 bases lay in between. In DNA, the CDR3 is TGTGCCAGTGGCCGGGGGACCCAGTACTTC. Protein product: CASGRGTQYF.

This chain uses TRBV7-6 with TRBJ2-5, with 8 positions matching TRBD2. Trimming removed 0 bases from V and 4 bases from J; junction bases left unmatched: 7. The CDR3 has 16 residues. In germline, CDR1 is SGHVS, CDR2 FNYEAQ. CDR3: CASSLAHGGALETQYF. CDR3 DNA: TGTGCCAGCAGCTTAGCGCACGGGGGGGCCTTAGAGACCCAGTACTTC.

The chain carries TRBV7-3 and TRBJ2-1; TRBD1 aligns across 11 bases. The germline V gene encodes CDR1 SGHTA and CDR2 FQGTGA. Germline trimming cut 5 bases from V and 15 bases from J; bases unmatched to any gene: 12. There are 14 residues in the CDR3. CDR3 in amino acids: CASSPGQGEGGVFF. For the CDR3, the DNA is TGTGCCAGCAGCCCGGGACAGGGGGAGGGAGGTGTGTTCTTC.

The chain joins TRBV18 to TRBJ2-5; D is undetermined. V was shortened by 6 bases and J by 0 bases, with 5 bases between the two germline ends. The CDR3 has 12 residues. Germline assignment: CDR1 KGHSH and CDR2 LQKENI. The CDR3 DNA is TGTGCCAGCTCGCCTTACCAAGAGACCCAGTACTTC. Its translation is CASSPYQETQYF.

The count of this clone is one. The V and J genes are TRBV9 and TRBJ1-4, with 8 bases aligning to TRBD1. This CDR3 is 15 amino acids long. Germline CDR1 SGDLS, CDR2 YYNGEE. Unmatched junction bases numbered 8, after V lost 2 bases and J lost 8 bases. The CDR3 reads CASSVFGTGGEKLFF. The CDR3 nucleotides are TGTGCCAGCAGCGTCTTCGGAACAGGGGGAGAAAAACTGTTTTTT.

The V and J genes are TRBV5-5 and TRBJ1-2; D ambiguous. Looked up from germline, CDR1 is SGHKS and CDR2 is YYEKEE (reference sequence). CDR3 size: 14 residues. Between the trimmed V and J ends, which lost 4 bases and 7 bases, there was a span of 17 bases. This CDR3 reads CASSIGQRIVGYTF. CDR3 sequence (DNA): TGTGCCAGCAGCATCGGTCAACGAATTGTTGGCTACACCTTC.